In this sample, the clone carrying this T cell receptor beta chain turned up once. Original handling: The assay estimated nucleated cells by amplifying reference gene primers. The protocol was immunoSEQ multiplex PCR, while the TCRdb copy is restricted to in-frame clones and leaves out a portion. The V and J calls and the clone size are those of that table, but D and trimming were determined from the DNA. The sample comprises a few hundred thousand clones, around 85% of which are singletons, and roughly 3.7% rests with the top ten. The data were taken from a study of blood T cell repertoires in COVID-19. Study summary: The samples span acute and convalescent COVID-19 from the United States, Italy and Spain. From T cells, B-cell-depleted T cells, or PBMCs came the material, which was cDNA or gDNA.

CDR3 length equals 14 residues. Germline V gene data show CDR1 as SQVTM and CDR2 as ANQGSEA. With 3 bases clipped from V and 4 bases from J, the junction kept 4 bases outside the gene matches. This sequence joins TRBV29-1 and TRBJ2-1; 9 bases line up with TRBD2. The sequence was collected from a woman between 18 and 30 years old with acute or convalescent COVID-19. The sample comprised peripheral blood. In DNA, the CDR3 is TGCAGCGTTGATATGCGGGAGGGGTACAATGAGCAGTTCTTC. Translating gives CSVDMREGYNEQFF.